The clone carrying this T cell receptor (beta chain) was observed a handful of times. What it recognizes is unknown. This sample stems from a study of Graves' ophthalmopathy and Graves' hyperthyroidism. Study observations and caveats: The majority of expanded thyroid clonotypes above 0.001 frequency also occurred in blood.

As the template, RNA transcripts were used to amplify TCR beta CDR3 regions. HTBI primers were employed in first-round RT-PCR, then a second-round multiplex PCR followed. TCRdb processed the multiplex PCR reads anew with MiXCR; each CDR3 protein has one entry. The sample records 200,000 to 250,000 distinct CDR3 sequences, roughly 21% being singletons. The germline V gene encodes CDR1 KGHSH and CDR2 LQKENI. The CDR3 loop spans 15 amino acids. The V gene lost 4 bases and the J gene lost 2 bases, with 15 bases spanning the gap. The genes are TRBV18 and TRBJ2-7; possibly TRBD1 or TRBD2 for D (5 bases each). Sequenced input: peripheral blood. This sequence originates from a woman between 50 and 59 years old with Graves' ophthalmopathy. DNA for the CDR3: TGTGCCAGCTCACACCCCGGGACCGGCGCCTACGAGCAGTACTTC. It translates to CASSHPGTGAYEQYF.